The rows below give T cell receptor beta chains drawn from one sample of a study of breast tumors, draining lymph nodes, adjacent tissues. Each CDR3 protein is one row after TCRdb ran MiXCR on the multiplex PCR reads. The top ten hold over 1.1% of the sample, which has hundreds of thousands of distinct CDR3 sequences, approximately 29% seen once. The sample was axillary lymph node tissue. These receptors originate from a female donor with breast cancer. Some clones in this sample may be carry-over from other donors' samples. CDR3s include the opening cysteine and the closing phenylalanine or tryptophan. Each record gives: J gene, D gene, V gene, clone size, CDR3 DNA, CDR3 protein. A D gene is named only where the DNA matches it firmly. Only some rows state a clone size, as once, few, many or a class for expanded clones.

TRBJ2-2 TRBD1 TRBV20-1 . TGCAGTGCTAGATTCGGGACAGGGGCTGCCGAGCTGTTTTTT CSARFGTGAAELFF
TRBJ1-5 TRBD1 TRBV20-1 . TGCAGTGTTAGGGGGGACAGGGGGGATCAGCCCCAGCATTTT CSVRGDRGDQPQHF
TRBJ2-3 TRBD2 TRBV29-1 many TGCAGCGGGTCAGCGGGAGGAGCAGATACGCAGTATTTT CSGSAGGADTQYF
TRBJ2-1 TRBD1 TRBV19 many TGTGCCAGTAGTATCAGACAGGGATACTACAATGAGCAGTTCTTC CASSIRQGYYNEQFF
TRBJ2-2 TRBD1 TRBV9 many TGTGCCAGCAGCCCCCGCGGACAGGGGGCTGGGGTAACCGGGGAGCTGTTTTTT CASSPRGQGAGVTGELFF
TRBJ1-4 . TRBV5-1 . TGTGCCAGCAGCCAAGTTAGTCCGACAGGCCCCGGAGAACTGTTTTTT CASSQVSPTGPGELFF
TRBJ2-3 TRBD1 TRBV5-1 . TGCGCCAGCAGCACTCGACAGGGGGGCACAGATACGCAGTATTTT CASSTRQGGTDTQYF
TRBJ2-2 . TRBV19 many TGTGCCAGTACCCTGCGGACAGAAAACACCGGGGAGCTGTTTTTT CASTLRTENTGELFF
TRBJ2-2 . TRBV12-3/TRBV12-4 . TGTGCCATCCTTACCAGGGCCAACACCGGGGAGCCGTTTTTT CAILTRANTGEPFF
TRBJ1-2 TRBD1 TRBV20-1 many TGCAGTGCTAGGGACAGGGTCTCTGTAGGTTCCACCTTC CSARDRVSVGSTF
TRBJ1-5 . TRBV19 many TGTGCCAGTAGTATAGGGAATAGCAATCAGCCCCAGCATTTT CASSIGNSNQPQHF
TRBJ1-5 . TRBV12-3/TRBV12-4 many TGTGCCAGCAGTCCTACAGGGAGGAATCAGCCCCAGCATTTT CASSPTGRNQPQHF
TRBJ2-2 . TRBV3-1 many TGTGCCAGCAGCCAGGGGGAGACCGGGGAGCTGTTTTTT CASSQGETGELFF
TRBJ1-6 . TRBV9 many TGTGCCAGCAGCGTGGAGAGCTCCTATAATTCACCCCTCCACTTT CASSVESSYNSPLHF
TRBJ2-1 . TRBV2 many TGTGCCAGCAGAGGACTTCTATACAATGAGCAGTTCTTC CASRGLLYNEQFF
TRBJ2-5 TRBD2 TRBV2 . TGTGCCAGCAGGCTACTAGCGGAAGAGACCCAGTACTTC CASRLLAEETQYF
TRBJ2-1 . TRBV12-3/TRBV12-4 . TGTGCCAGCAGCTCCCCTGGTACTGAACCGTTCTTC CASSSPGTEPFF
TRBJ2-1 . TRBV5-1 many TGCGCCAGCAGCATCCAAGGGAATGAGCAGTTCTTC CASSIQGNEQFF
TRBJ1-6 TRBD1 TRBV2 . TGTGCCAGCAGTGAAAACAGGGGGCGCAGGTCACCCCTCCACTTT CASSENRGRRSPLHF
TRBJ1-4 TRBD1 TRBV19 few TGTGCCAGTTCGCTCGGGACAGCAACTAATGAAAAACTGTTTTTT CASSLGTATNEKLFF
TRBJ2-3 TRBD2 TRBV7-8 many TGTGCCAGCAGCTGGACTAGGAGGAGCACAGATACGCAGTATTTT CASSWTRRSTDTQYF
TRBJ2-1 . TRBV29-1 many TGCAGCGTTGAGTTCCTCAATGAGCAGTTCTTC CSVEFLNEQFF
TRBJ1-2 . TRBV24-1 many TGTGCCACCAGTGATTCGGCGGGCGTGGGTGGCTACACCTTC CATSDSAGVGGYTF
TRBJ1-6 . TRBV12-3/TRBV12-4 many TGTGCCAGCAGTTTAAATGCTCTTTCACCCCTCCACTTT CASSLNALSPLHF
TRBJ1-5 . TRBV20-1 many TGCAGTGCTAGAGAGCCCCTGCGCAGGCCCAATCAGCCCCAGCATTTT CSAREPLRRPNQPQHF
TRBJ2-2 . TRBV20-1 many TGCAGTCCTCTCGGGACCGGCACCGGGGAGCTGTTTTTT CSPLGTGTGELFF
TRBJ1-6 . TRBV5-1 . TGCGCCACCAAGGAGTCCGCCAATTCACCCCTCCACTTT CATKESANSPLHF
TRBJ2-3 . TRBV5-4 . TGTGCCAGCAGCTTGACCTTGAGCGCCCTCGGGCCAGATACGCAGTATTTT CASSLTLSALGPDTQYF
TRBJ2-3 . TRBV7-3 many TGTGCCAGCAGCCGATCTAGCCCCAATACGCAGTATTTT CASSRSSPNTQYF